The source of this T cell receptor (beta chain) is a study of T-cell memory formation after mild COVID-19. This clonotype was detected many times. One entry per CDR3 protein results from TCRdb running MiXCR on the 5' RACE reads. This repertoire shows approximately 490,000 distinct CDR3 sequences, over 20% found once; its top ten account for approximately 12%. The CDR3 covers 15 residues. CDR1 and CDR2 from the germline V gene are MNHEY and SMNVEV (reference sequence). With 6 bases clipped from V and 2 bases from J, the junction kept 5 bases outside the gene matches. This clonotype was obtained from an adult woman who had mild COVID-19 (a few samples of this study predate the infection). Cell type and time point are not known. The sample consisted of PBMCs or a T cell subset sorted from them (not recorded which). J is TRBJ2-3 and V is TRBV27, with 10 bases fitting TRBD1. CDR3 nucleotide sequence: TGTGCCAGCAGCCAGGACAGGGGGTACACAGATACGCAGTATTTT. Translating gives CASSQDRGYTDTQYF.